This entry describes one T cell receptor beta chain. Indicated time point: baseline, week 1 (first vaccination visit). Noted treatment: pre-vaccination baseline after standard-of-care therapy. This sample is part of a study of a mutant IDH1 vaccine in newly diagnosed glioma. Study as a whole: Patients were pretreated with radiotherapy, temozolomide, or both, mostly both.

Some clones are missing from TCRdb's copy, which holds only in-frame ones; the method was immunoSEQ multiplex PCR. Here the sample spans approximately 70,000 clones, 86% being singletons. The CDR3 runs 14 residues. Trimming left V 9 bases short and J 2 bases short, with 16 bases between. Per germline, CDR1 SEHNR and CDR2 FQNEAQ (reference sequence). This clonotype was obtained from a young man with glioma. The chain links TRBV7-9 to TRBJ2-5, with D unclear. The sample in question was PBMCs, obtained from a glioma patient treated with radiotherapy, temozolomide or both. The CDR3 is CASTPELDQETQYF. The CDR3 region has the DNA TGTGCCAGTACTCCGGAGCTAGATCAAGAGACCCAGTACTTC.